This TCR beta chain was recorded in a study of neurological immune-mediated disorders (dated 2019 in TCRdb). The study in broad terms: Among the 34 multiple sclerosis patients, relapsing-remitting MS accounted for 31 and secondary progressive MS accounted for 3. Peripheral blood TCR-beta repertoires from patients with HTLV-I-associated myelopathy (HAM/TSP), patients with multiple sclerosis, and healthy controls were compared in the study using UMI-based sequencing. The approximately 100 TCR-beta libraries included longitudinal samples, technical triplicates and paired sorted CD4+ and CD8+ T-cell subsets alongside PBMC samples. The cohort was made up of approximately 65 subjects, consisting of around 14 HAM/TSP patients, roughly 35 multiple sclerosis patients and roughly 20 healthy controls.

Including cysteine and phenylalanine, the CDR3 has 13 amino acids. CDR3 DNA is the only sequence kept; it has 39 bases, read in frame from the first base. V is reduced by 1 base and J by 0 bases, leaving a spacing of 5 bases between them. From the germline V gene (reference sequence), CDR1 is DFQATT and CDR2 is SNEGSKA. What the study reported, not specific to this receptor: The MS cluster showed no association with clinical or MRI features, and the authors stated that larger cohorts are needed. Repertoires from 18 of 34 MS patients were grouped by phylogenetic analysis into a cluster of related CDR3 sequences, suggesting a possible repertoire-level signature. Across subjects, expanded clones never shared an identical CDR3 amino acid sequence, which suggests that the TCR-beta repertoires in every group were private. TCR clonal expansion was highest in HAM/TSP patients and lowest in MS patients, with MS patients falling below even healthy controls.

Unsorted PBMC libraries were generated from 2 million PBMCs stored in RNAlater at -80 °C until RNA extraction. The multiple sclerosis patients were enrolled in a US clinical protocol that evaluated disease progression with magnetic resonance imaging. PBMCs were separated from peripheral blood using Ficoll-Hypaque density gradient centrifugation and then cryopreserved in liquid nitrogen. To synthesize cDNA, template-switch 5'RACE was performed with a primer carrying a 10-nucleotide random unique molecular identifier so that each TCR transcript was tagged. Each sequencing run produced over 170 million TCR-beta sequences covering 15-18 subjects. The RNeasy kit was used to extract total RNA. The KAPA Real-time Library Amplification kit was used to amplify TCR-beta VDJ regions with primers for the TCR constant region and the 5'RACE anchor. Sample indexes and Illumina adaptors were added in a first PCR, after which library yield was increased in a second PCR. After purification with Ampure beads, the TCR product of roughly 650 bp was size-selected on a 2% E-gel SizeSelection system. Library quality was checked on a Bioanalyzer, concentration was measured with Qubit, and libraries were quantified with the Kapa Library Quantification kit before pooling. An Illumina HiSeq 2500 was used to sequence the libraries paired-end at 2 x 150 bp. To increase sequence diversity, roughly 24-31% phiX was spiked into each library pool. The study's own analysis went as follows. Quality-filtered reads were processed with the UMI-based MiGEC pipeline, and over 85% of raw TCR sequences were removed by the MiGEC pipeline during error correction. VDJ genes were aligned to IMGT germline references, and clonotypes were defined by unique CDR3 amino acid sequence plus V-J genes. VDJtools evaluated clonal expansion, Shannon diversity and CDR3 relatedness (CalcPairwiseDistances, ClusterSamples); CLCbio workbench built phylogenetic trees. A clone was classed as expanded if it had 8 or more unique UMIs, a cutoff based on coefficient-of-variation modelling across technical triplicates. TCRdb redid the processing of the public reads, applying fastp at Q25 and MiXCR, and retained in-frame beta chains. Every entry covers one CDR3 protein and lists the most common genes and DNA from its rows. The V and J calls here are based on TCRdb, not the publication. The sample includes 87,000 or so distinct CDR3 sequences, with approximately 3.3% observed a single time. The top ten constitute 5% to 6.5% of the sample.

About this clonotype itself: Its antigen is unknown. No clone much larger than this one lies a single base away; base qualities are absent.

The TCR originated in a woman aged 18-29 years with multiple sclerosis. Sequenced input: PBMCs. The receptor chain draws on TRBV20-1 and TRBJ2-3, and possibly TRBD2, on 5 matching bases. The nucleotides are TGCAGTGCTAGAGTAGCGAGCACAGATACGCAGTATTTT. Its protein product is CSARVASTDTQYF.